This T cell receptor beta chain appears in the sequencing data of a study of OX40 agonist ivuxolimab in advanced cancers. Study-wide context: People who had prior anti-PD-1, anti-PD-L1 or anti-CTLA-4 therapy could take part, and around 40% had some. Overall study findings and caveats: Nonresponders included some who also had low normalized T-cell clonal expansion. CD4+ and CD8+ blood T cells expanded clonally by week 6 at 0.1 to 3.0 mg/kg.

Details on this clone: The antigen remains unidentified.

Trimming took 4 bases from V and 2 from J, leaving 17 bases between them. This CDR3 has 16 amino acids. From germline, CDR1 is SGHRS and CDR2 YFSETQ. Method: immunoSEQ multiplex PCR; TCRdb's copy keeps in-frame clones and lacks some. The table lists approximately 76,000 clones, about 82% of them singletons. This sequence was found in an adult with an advanced solid tumor such as melanoma, head and neck, liver or kidney cancer. The input for sequencing was CD4+ or CD8+ T cells sorted from blood, taken in a trial of the OX40 agonist ivuxolimab. The chain is built from TRBV5-1 and TRBJ2-3, with D possibly called TRBD1 or TRBD2 (5 bases each). CDR3 protein: CASSRGASDSTDTQYF. The CDR3 nucleotides read TGCGCCAGCAGCCGGGGCGCGTCAGACTCCACAGATACGCAGTATTTT.